This T cell receptor (gamma chain) was found in a study of Vδ1+ human thymocytes. Findings and caveats of the study: Thymic delta-chain repertoires held roughly 20% Vdelta2 sequences and few Vdelta3, despite high sort purity. Bulk data may be misread because of unexpected Vdelta2 sequences. In the thymus, TRG and TRD repertoires looked highly polyclonal with Gaussian CDR3 lengths.

Unmatched junction bases numbered 6, after V lost 2 bases and J lost 8 bases. Germline values: CDR1 VINAFY, CDR2 YDVSNSKD. CDR3 size: 12 residues. This clone was detected a few times. As yet, its antigen is unknown. Sorted Vdelta1+ thymocytes were roughly 96% to 99.6% pure. Extracted RNA was reverse transcribed into cDNA. CDR3 amplicons came from multiplex PCR with pooled V-gene forward and constant-region reverse primers. TCRdb made new clone calls on the multiplex PCR reads using CATT. The sample yields roughly 7,000 gamma-chain clones, approximately 38% seen once. This chain joins TRGV5 and TRGJ1 or TRGJ2. TCRdb lists no J gene, so it was determined here by aligning the DNA to germline. This receptor was obtained from a boy under three years old who had congenital heart surgery. Sequencing used Vdelta1+ gamma-delta thymocytes from the thymus. The subset: FACS-sorted CD3+ TCRalphabeta- TCRVdelta1+ TCRVdelta2- thymocytes. The CDR3 here is CATWDMGNKKLF. As DNA, the CDR3 is TGTGCCACCTGGGACATGGGGAATAAGAAACTCTTT.